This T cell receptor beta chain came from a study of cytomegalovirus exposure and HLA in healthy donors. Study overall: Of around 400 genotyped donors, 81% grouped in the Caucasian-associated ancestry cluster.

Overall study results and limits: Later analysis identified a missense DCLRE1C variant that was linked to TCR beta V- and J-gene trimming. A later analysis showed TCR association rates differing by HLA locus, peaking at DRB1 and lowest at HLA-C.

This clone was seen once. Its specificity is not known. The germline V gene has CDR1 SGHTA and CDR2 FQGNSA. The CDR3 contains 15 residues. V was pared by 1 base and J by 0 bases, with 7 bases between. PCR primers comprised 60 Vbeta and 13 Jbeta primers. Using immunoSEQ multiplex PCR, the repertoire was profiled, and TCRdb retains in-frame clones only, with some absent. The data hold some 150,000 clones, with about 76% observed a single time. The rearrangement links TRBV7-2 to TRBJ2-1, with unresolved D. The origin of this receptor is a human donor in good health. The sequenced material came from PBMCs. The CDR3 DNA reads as TGTGCCAGCAGCTTAGAGCGAAACTCCTACAATGAGCAGTTCTTC. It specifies CASSLERNSYNEQFF. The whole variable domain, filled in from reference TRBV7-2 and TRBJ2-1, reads GAGVSQSPSNKVTEKGKDVELRCDPISGHTALYWYRQSLGQGLEFLIYFQGNSAPDKSGLPSDRFSAERTGGSVSTLTIQRTQQEDSAVYLCASSLERNSYNEQFFGPGTRLTVL.